Listed below are T cell receptor beta chains from one sample, sequenced in a study of identical twins. TCRdb reprocessed the 5' RACE reads via MiXCR and lists one record per CDR3 protein. The sample carries roughly 630,000 distinct CDR3 sequences, under 8.5% recorded once. These data were likewise used in another study, on yellow fever vaccine responses in identical twins.

The sequenced sample consisted of PBMCs. These TCRs come from a woman younger than 35 in good health. Each CDR3 is given with its conserved first and last residue. Each record gives: V gene, CDR3 length, clone size, D gene, J gene, CDR3 protein, CDR3 DNA. The D gene is left open where the match is weak. Clone size appears in some rows only: once, few, many, or a class for an expanded clone.

v_gene: TRBV4-1
len: 13
abundance: few
d_gene: -
j_gene: TRBJ2-1
CDR3aa: CASSQAPGPALIF
CDR3nt: TGCGCCAGCAGCCAAGCCCCGGGGCCGGCCTTGATCTTC

v_gene: TRBV4-2
len: 16
abundance: many
d_gene: TRBD1
j_gene: TRBJ1-5
CDR3aa: CASSQTGGSGGQPQHF
CDR3nt: TGTGCCAGCAGCCAAACAGGGGGCTCGGGGGGTCAGCCCCAGCATTTT

v_gene: TRBV12-3/TRBV12-4
len: 19
abundance: -
d_gene: -
j_gene: TRBJ2-5
CDR3aa: CASSSQLSGGRRQQETQYF
CDR3nt: TGTGCCAGCAGTTCCCAGTTATCGGGCGGCAGGCGCCAACAAGAGACCCAGTACTTC

v_gene: TRBV12-3/TRBV12-4
len: 12
abundance: few
d_gene: -
j_gene: TRBJ2-1
CDR3aa: CASSLPPIEQFF
CDR3nt: TGTGCCAGCAGTTTACCGCCCATTGAGCAGTTCTTC

v_gene: TRBV9
len: 16
abundance: few
d_gene: -
j_gene: TRBJ1-4
CDR3aa: CASSGGTVATNEKLFF
CDR3nt: TGTGCCAGCAGCGGTGGGACGGTTGCAACTAATGAAAAACTGTTTTTT

v_gene: TRBV20-1
len: 12
abundance: -
d_gene: -
j_gene: TRBJ1-2
CDR3aa: CSASSRGDGYTF
CDR3nt: TGCAGTGCTAGTTCGAGGGGGGACGGCTACACCTTC

v_gene: TRBV29-1
len: 14
abundance: many
d_gene: -
j_gene: TRBJ1-2
CDR3aa: CSVWNSGSDYGYTF
CDR3nt: TGCAGCGTTTGGAACTCGGGGAGTGACTATGGCTACACCTTC

v_gene: TRBV27
len: 16
abundance: -
d_gene: -
j_gene: TRBJ1-1
CDR3aa: CASSLSPPGTNTEAFF
CDR3nt: TGTGCCAGCAGTTTAAGTCCCCCAGGGACCAACACTGAAGCTTTCTTT

v_gene: TRBV7-9
len: 14
abundance: few
d_gene: TRBD1
j_gene: TRBJ2-5
CDR3aa: CASSMGQGGETQYF
CDR3nt: TGTGCCAGCAGCATGGGACAGGGCGGAGAGACCCAGTACTTC

v_gene: TRBV29-1
len: 14
abundance: -
d_gene: -
j_gene: TRBJ1-4
CDR3aa: CSALMDRSNEKLFF
CDR3nt: TGCAGCGCCCTGATGGACAGATCTAATGAAAAACTGTTTTTT

v_gene: TRBV7-9
len: 14
abundance: few
d_gene: -
j_gene: TRBJ2-7
CDR3aa: CASSLKAAIYEQYF
CDR3nt: TGTGCCAGCAGCTTAAAGGCCGCTATATACGAGCAGTACTTC

v_gene: TRBV9
len: 12
abundance: many
d_gene: -
j_gene: TRBJ2-1
CDR3aa: CASSVDMGEQFF
CDR3nt: TGTGCCAGCAGCGTAGATATGGGGGAGCAGTTCTTC

v_gene: TRBV27
len: 18
abundance: -
d_gene: TRBD2
j_gene: TRBJ2-5
CDR3aa: CASSRGTSGIAGKETQYF
CDR3nt: TGTGCCAGCAGTCGGGGGACTAGCGGGATCGCTGGTAAAGAGACCCAGTACTTC

v_gene: TRBV21-1
len: 12
abundance: -
d_gene: -
j_gene: TRBJ2-1
CDR3aa: CASSKELAKGFF
CDR3nt: TGTGCCAGCAGCAAAGAATTGGCGAAAGGGTTCTTC

v_gene: TRBV7-8
len: 18
abundance: few
d_gene: TRBD2
j_gene: TRBJ2-5
CDR3aa: CASSPSGGGGGSQETQYF
CDR3nt: TGTGCCAGCAGCCCCTCCGGCGGTGGGGGGGGATCCCAAGAGACCCAGTACTTC

v_gene: TRBV25-1
len: 14
abundance: few
d_gene: TRBD1
j_gene: TRBJ2-1
CDR3aa: CASSEETGFDEQFF
CDR3nt: TGTGCCAGCAGTGAAGAGACAGGGTTCGATGAGCAGTTCTTC

v_gene: TRBV9
len: 12
abundance: few
d_gene: TRBD1
j_gene: TRBJ1-2
CDR3aa: CASSTQGAGYTF
CDR3nt: TGTGCCAGCAGCACACAGGGGGCAGGCTACACCTTC

v_gene: TRBV2
len: 15
abundance: -
d_gene: TRBD2
j_gene: TRBJ2-1
CDR3aa: CASSEASGSVGEQFF
CDR3nt: TGTGCCAGCAGTGAAGCTAGCGGGAGCGTGGGTGAGCAGTTCTTC

v_gene: TRBV12-3/TRBV12-4
len: 12
abundance: few
d_gene: TRBD1
j_gene: TRBJ2-5
CDR3aa: CASTTDRVSQHF
CDR3nt: TGTGCCAGCACTACGGACAGGGTTAGCCAGCACTTC

v_gene: TRBV6-5
len: 11
abundance: -
d_gene: -
j_gene: TRBJ2-5
CDR3aa: CASSGAGTQYF
CDR3nt: TGTGCCAGCAGCGGCGCGGGGACCCAGTACTTC

v_gene: TRBV29-1
len: 12
abundance: few
d_gene: TRBD1
j_gene: TRBJ2-1
CDR3aa: CSVSDREHEQFF
CDR3nt: TGCAGCGTTTCGGACAGGGAGCATGAGCAGTTCTTC

v_gene: TRBV28
len: 14
abundance: many
d_gene: TRBD1
j_gene: TRBJ1-5
CDR3aa: CASREDRANQPQHF
CDR3nt: TGTGCCAGCAGAGAGGACAGGGCCAATCAGCCCCAGCATTTT

v_gene: TRBV12-3/TRBV12-4
len: 18
abundance: -
d_gene: TRBD2
j_gene: TRBJ2-3
CDR3aa: CASSLARRGLGYSDTQYF
CDR3nt: TGTGCCAGCAGTTTAGCGCGAAGGGGACTAGGTTATTCAGATACGCAGTATTTT

v_gene: TRBV10-3
len: 17
abundance: many
d_gene: TRBD1
j_gene: TRBJ2-1
CDR3aa: CAISDLGQGISYNEQFF
CDR3nt: TGTGCCATCAGTGACCTGGGACAGGGGATTTCCTACAATGAGCAGTTCTTC

v_gene: TRBV25-1
len: 12
abundance: many
d_gene: -
j_gene: TRBJ1-5
CDR3aa: CASSSFEQPQHF
CDR3nt: TGTGCCAGCAGTTCGTTTGAACAGCCCCAGCATTTT

v_gene: TRBV28
len: 15
abundance: -
d_gene: -
j_gene: TRBJ1-2
CDR3aa: CASSSTPDSGYGYTF
CDR3nt: TGTGCCAGCAGTTCCACCCCGGACAGCGGCTATGGCTACACCTTC

v_gene: TRBV12-3/TRBV12-4
len: 15
abundance: few
d_gene: -
j_gene: TRBJ1-5
CDR3aa: CASSIGRSLNQPQHF
CDR3nt: TGTGCCAGCAGCATAGGGAGATCCCTCAATCAGCCCCAGCATTTT

v_gene: TRBV12-3/TRBV12-4
len: 14
abundance: many
d_gene: -
j_gene: TRBJ1-1
CDR3aa: CASSDSGGRTEAFF
CDR3nt: TGTGCCAGCAGTGACAGTGGGGGGCGTACTGAAGCTTTCTTT

v_gene: TRBV20-1
len: 14
abundance: -
d_gene: -
j_gene: TRBJ2-4
CDR3aa: CSAAKYGSPRIQYF
CDR3nt: TGCAGTGCCGCCAAATACGGATCACCAAGGATTCAGTACTTC

v_gene: TRBV5-1
len: 14
abundance: -
d_gene: -
j_gene: TRBJ1-5
CDR3aa: CASSLGGPDQPQHF
CDR3nt: TGCGCCAGCAGCTTGGGCGGGCCAGATCAGCCCCAGCATTTT

v_gene: TRBV28
len: 16
abundance: -
d_gene: -
j_gene: TRBJ2-7
CDR3aa: CASSFPGKGSSYEQYF
CDR3nt: TGTGCCAGCAGTTTCCCTGGGAAGGGTTCCTCCTACGAGCAGTACTTC

v_gene: TRBV3-1
len: 16
abundance: -
d_gene: TRBD2
j_gene: TRBJ2-3
CDR3aa: CASSYSGRTHRDTQYF
CDR3nt: TGTGCCAGCAGCTATAGCGGGAGGACTCATCGAGATACGCAGTATTTT

v_gene: TRBV5-1
len: 17
abundance: many
d_gene: TRBD2
j_gene: TRBJ2-3
CDR3aa: CASSSGVLAASTDTQYF
CDR3nt: TGCGCCAGCAGCTCGGGGGTACTAGCGGCTAGCACAGATACGCAGTATTTT

v_gene: TRBV27
len: 16
abundance: many
d_gene: TRBD2
j_gene: TRBJ2-1
CDR3aa: CASKRTSGTSYNEQFF
CDR3nt: TGTGCCAGCAAGCGAACTAGCGGAACTTCCTACAATGAGCAGTTCTTC